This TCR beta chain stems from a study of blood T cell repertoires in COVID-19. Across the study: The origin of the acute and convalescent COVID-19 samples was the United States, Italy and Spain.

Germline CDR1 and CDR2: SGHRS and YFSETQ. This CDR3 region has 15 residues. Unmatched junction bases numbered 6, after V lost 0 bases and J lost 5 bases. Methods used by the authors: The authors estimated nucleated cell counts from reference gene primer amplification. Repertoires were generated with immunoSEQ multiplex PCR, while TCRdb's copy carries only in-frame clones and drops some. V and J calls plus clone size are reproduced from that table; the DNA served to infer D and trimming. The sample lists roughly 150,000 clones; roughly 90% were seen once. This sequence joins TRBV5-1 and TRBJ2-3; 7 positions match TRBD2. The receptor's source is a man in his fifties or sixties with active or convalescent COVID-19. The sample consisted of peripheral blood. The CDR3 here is CASSLGGRAEDTQYF. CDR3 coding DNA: TGCGCCAGCAGCTTGGGAGGGAGGGCCGAAGATACGCAGTATTTT.